Following are 9 T cell receptor beta chains from one sample sequenced in a study of blood T cells in healthy people across ages. The second PCR ran about 6 to 12 cycles with a sample-barcoded 5' primer and J-beta primers. MiXCR was run by TCRdb on the 5' RACE reads, yielding one entry per CDR3 protein. The repertoire holds 1.6 million or so distinct CDR3 sequences, with roughly 32% as singletons. The specimen sequenced was blood. All receptors derive from a woman in her twenties or thirties in good health.

This chain joins TRBV7-9 and TRBJ2-2; 7 bases are a match to TRBD1. V trimming: 5 bases; J trimming: 1 base; junction bases outside the gene matches: 7. Per the germline V gene, CDR1 is SEHNR and CDR2 is FQNEAQ (reference sequence). This CDR3 is 16 amino acids long. The CDR3 DNA is TGTGCCAGCAGCGCGCCGGGACAGAGGAACACCGGGGAGCTGTTTTTT. Its translation is CASSAPGQRNTGELFF.

This clonotype occurred many times. The chain employs TRBV10-3 and TRBJ2-1, with 11 nucleotides matching TRBD1. This CDR3 has 17 amino acids. J lost 3 bases, V lost 3 bases, and 7 bases had no gene match. CDR1 and CDR2 (germline): ENHRY, SYGVKD. CDR3: CAISDPEGQGVYNEQFF. Written as DNA, the CDR3 is TGTGCCATCAGTGACCCTGAGGGACAGGGGGTCTACAATGAGCAGTTCTTC.

This clonotype was seen repeatedly, ten times or more. CDR3 in DNA: TGCAGCGTATGGGGGACACCTTACTCTGGGGCCAACGTCCTGACTTTC. Translation: CSVWGTPYSGANVLTF. The rearrangement uses TRBV29-1 and TRBJ2-6, with a possible D match to TRBD1 (6 bases). The CDR3 contains 16 residues. The ends were cut back, 6 bases at V and 0 bases at J, with 15 bases in the middle. CDR1 is SQVTM and CDR2 is ANQGSEA in the germline V gene.

CDR3 nucleotides: TGTGCCAGCAGCGTAGCTGTAGGGACGAGGAGCGAGCAGTACTTC. As protein: CASSVAVGTRSEQYF. The rearrangement joins TRBV9 to TRBJ2-5, with D tentatively TRBD1 or TRBD2 (5 bases each). The J call is doubtful: the DNA matches TRBJ2-7 better. The CDR3 length is 15 residues. Germline V gives CDR1 SGDLS, CDR2 YYNGEE.

In its sample, this clonotype was seen many times. The chain carries TRBV7-2 and TRBJ2-1; 9 bases map to TRBD2. Germline CDR1 SGHTA, CDR2 FQGNSA. CDR3 length: 14 residues. The trim removed 1 base at V and 9 bases at J, leaving 4 bases unmatched. CDR3 residues: CASSLVGTSFEQFF. The CDR3 bases are TGTGCCAGCAGCTTAGTCGGGACTAGCTTTGAGCAGTTCTTC.

The chain combines TRBV12-3 or TRBV12-4 with TRBJ1-2; D uncertain. The CDR3 is 14 residues long. Between the trimmed V and J ends, which lost 5 bases and 12 bases, there was a span of 22 bases. In nucleotides, the CDR3 is TGTGCCAGCAGTACCCACGGACGTAGCGAAGGCCACACCTTC. Amino acids: CASSTHGRSEGHTF.

The J gene is TRBJ2-1, the V gene TRBV18; D possibly corresponds to TRBD1 (6 bases). The CDR3 has 15 amino acids. Germline assignment: CDR1 KGHSH and CDR2 LQKENI. Trimming took 3 bases from V and 3 from J, leaving 12 bases between them. The CDR3 nucleotides are TGTGCCAGCTCACCGATGACAGGTAGCTACAATGAGCAGTTCTTC. Translated, it gives CASSPMTGSYNEQFF.

This clonotype was counted at least ten times. One junction end disagrees with the germline gene, perhaps due to a read error. V gene TRBV6-2 or TRBV6-3 combines with J gene TRBJ2-1; 11 positions match TRBD1. The CDR3 sequence is 15 residues long. CDR1 is MNHEY, CDR2 SVGEGT, per germline. For the CDR3, the DNA is TGCGCCAGCAGCTACTCCGGGACAGGGGGAAATGAGCAGTTCTTC. It translates to CASSYSGTGGNEQFF.

At least ten counts were recorded for this clonotype. The rearrangement links TRBV5-1 to TRBJ2-3; D is unresolved. Germline CDR1 reads SGHRS; CDR2 reads YFSETQ. Trimming cost V 1 base and J 3 bases, with 6 bases left between them. The CDR3 is 13 residues long. CDR3 in amino acids: CASSLWLTDTQYF. CDR3 bases: TGCGCCAGCAGCTTGTGGTTGACAGATACGCAGTATTTT.